This T cell receptor beta chain was found in a study of tumor-infiltrating lymphocytes in primary liver carcinoma. Total RNA amounting to 500 ng was the source from which TCR beta cDNA was made with a constant-region primer. It was through three nested multiplex PCR rounds of slightly modified ARM-PCR that TCR beta libraries arose. The opening two PCR rounds, approximately 10 cycles each, paired TRBV1-TRBV30 forward primers with a C-beta reverse primer. One entry per CDR3 protein results from TCRdb running MiXCR on the multiplex PCR reads. The sample includes more than 60,000 distinct CDR3 sequences, roughly two thirds of them seen just once. From unsorted bulk tissue weighing roughly 18-30 mg, DNA and RNA were co-extracted. Germline V gene lookup returns CDR1 SGHAT and CDR2 FQNNGV. The CDR3 covers 13 residues. To note about this clonotype: Its antigen is not identified. One junction end does not reproduce the germline sequence, and a read error may be involved.

General observations from the study: Among the pair types, tumor region pairs showed more overlap than tumor-adjacent and tumor-blood pairs.

This clonotype was obtained from a man between 40 and 49 years old with primary liver carcinoma and hepatitis B virus infection. Source material: liver tumor tissue from sampling region 4. Subset noted: tumor region T4, right-lateral pole. V and J are TRBV11-2 and TRBJ2-7; the D gene is possibly TRBD2 (6 bases). CDR3 region: CASSLAAGTEKYF. DNA for the CDR3: TGTGCCAGCAGCTTAGCGGCGGGGACCGAGAAGTACTTC.